Listed below are T cell receptor beta chains from one sample, sequenced in a study of blood T cells in healthy people across ages. TCRdb re-analysed the 5' RACE reads in MiXCR, keeping a single row per CDR3 protein. The table lists roughly 1,800,000 distinct CDR3 sequences, roughly 50% of them singletons, with over 2% in the top ten. The sample consisted of blood. The receptors come from a woman in her 40s in good health. Both conserved end residues are part of each CDR3. A D gene is named only where the DNA matches it firmly. For some rows the clone size is stated as once, few or many, or as a class when expanded; others skip it.

TRBJ2-5 TRBV29-1 . many TGCAGCGTTGAAGATTTGATTTTCGGTGGGACCCAGTACTTC CSVEDLIFGGTQYF
TRBJ2-3 TRBV11-2 . . TGTGCCAGCAGCATCCCGTCTAGGGATACGCAGTATTTT CASSIPSRDTQYF
TRBJ2-1 TRBV20-1 TRBD1 few TGCAGTGCTAGACTGCCGGGACAGGACAATGAGCAGTTCTTC CSARLPGQDNEQFF
TRBJ1-1 TRBV24-1 . few TGTGCCACCAGTGAATCCACAGGGAGCACTGAAGCTTTCTTT CATSESTGSTEAFF
TRBJ2-1 TRBV27 TRBD2 . TGTGCCAGCATTCGTAGAGGCGGGGGGGCCTACAATGAGCAGTTCTTC CASIRRGGGAYNEQFF
TRBJ2-3 TRBV21-1 . . TGTGCCAGCAGCAAAGCGCTCCCGGGGGCCACAGATACGCAGTATTTT CASSKALPGATDTQYF
TRBJ1-1 TRBV4-2 . . TGTGCCAGCAGCCAAGAAAACAGGGTCGACACTGAAGCTTTCTTT CASSQENRVDTEAFF
TRBJ2-3 TRBV6-2/TRBV6-3 . . TGTGCCAGCAGTTACTTACGATCTGAAGCCACAGATACGCAGTATTTT CASSYLRSEATDTQYF
TRBJ2-7 TRBV2 . . TGTGCCAGCAACCGGGACGAGCCCTACGAGCAGTACTTC CASNRDEPYEQYF
TRBJ2-3 TRBV7-2 . . TGTGCCAGCAGTTCCAGGAACACAGATATGCAGTATTTT CASSSRNTDMQYF
TRBJ2-3 TRBV12-3/TRBV12-4 . . TGTGCCAGCAGTGTGGCTGGCGGGGTCGGAACAGATACGCAGTATTTT CASSVAGGVGTDTQYF
TRBJ2-7 TRBV9 . . TGTGCCAGCAGCCCTCTCCGGGACTCCACCTCCTACGAGCAGTACTTC CASSPLRDSTSYEQYF
TRBJ2-7 TRBV20-1 TRBD2 . TGCAGTGCTTCACCGGGACTAGCGGTGTACGAGCAGTACTTC CSASPGLAVYEQYF
TRBJ2-6 TRBV10-3 TRBD1 . TGTGCCATCAGTGATTGGGACAGGGGAAGGTCTGGGGCCAACGTCCTGACTTTC CAISDWDRGRSGANVLTF
TRBJ2-1 TRBV5-1 TRBD2 . TGCGCCAGCAGCCCAGGACTAGCGGGGGGTTTCTCCTACAATGAGCAGTTCTTC CASSPGLAGGFSYNEQFF
TRBJ2-1 TRBV24-1 TRBD1 . TGTGCCACCGGATCCGGACAGGGGTACAATGAGCAGTTCTTC CATGSGQGYNEQFF
TRBJ1-2 TRBV29-1 . . TGCAGCGTTAGTGAGGGAGTCTATGGCTACACCTTC CSVSEGVYGYTF
TRBJ2-3 TRBV4-2 . . TGTGCCAGCAGCCAAGACCACGGGGGACCCTCTAGCACAGATACGCAGTATTTT CASSQDHGGPSSTDTQYF
TRBJ1-1 TRBV6-2/TRBV6-3 . . TGTGCCAGCAGTTACGTGTCGAACACTGAAGCTTTCTTT CASSYVSNTEAFF
TRBJ1-5 TRBV13 . . TGTGCCAGCAGCAGCCGCGGACATGCCAATCAGCCCCAGCATTTT CASSSRGHANQPQHF
TRBJ1-1 TRBV29-1 . . TGCAGCGTTGAAGAACAGGGGAACACTGAAGCTTTCTTT CSVEEQGNTEAFF
TRBJ2-3 TRBV20-1 TRBD2 . TGCAGTGGTCGACTAGCGGGGCCGGTGACCGATACGCAGTATTTT CSGRLAGPVTDTQYF
TRBJ2-5 TRBV11-2 TRBD1 few TGTGCCAGCAGACCAATACAGGGGGCGGCGCGGGAGACCCAGTACTTC CASRPIQGAARETQYF
TRBJ2-3 TRBV12-3/TRBV12-4 . . TGTGCCAGCAGCTCCCCAAGAAGAGATACGCAGTATTTT CASSSPRRDTQYF
TRBJ2-7 TRBV24-1 TRBD1 few TGTGCCACCCTAACAGAAGATAGGGACAGACTTCAGTACTTC CATLTEDRDRLQYF
TRBJ1-2 TRBV29-1 TRBD1 . TGCAGCGTTGAAGGACAGGGGGTTGGCTACACCTTC CSVEGQGVGYTF
TRBJ1-2 TRBV28 . . TGTGCCAGCAGTTCCCCTTATGGGGATTCCAACTATGGCTACACCTTC CASSSPYGDSNYGYTF
TRBJ2-7 TRBV6-5 TRBD2 . TGTGCCAGCAGTTACTCGATGGGGCTAGCGGTATACGAGCAGTACTTC CASSYSMGLAVYEQYF
TRBJ2-6 TRBV7-2 . . TGTGCCAGCAAAGTGTACGGGGCCAACGTCCTGACTTTC CASKVYGANVLTF
TRBJ2-1 TRBV25-1 TRBD1 few TGTGCCAGCAGTGAGACAGGGCTAGCCTATGAGCAGTTCTTC CASSETGLAYEQFF
TRBJ2-3 TRBV3-1 . . TGTGCCAGCAGCCAAGAAGCAGGGACGGGCCCAGATACGCAGTATTTT CASSQEAGTGPDTQYF
TRBJ2-5 TRBV27 TRBD1 few TGTGCCAGCGGGCCAATCGGGACAGGGCAAGAGACCCAGTACTTC CASGPIGTGQETQYF
TRBJ2-6 TRBV6-1 . . TGTGCCACCCTCGGTGCCTTAGGACGGAGGTATGGGGCCAACGTCCTGACTTTC CATLGALGRRYGANVLTF
TRBJ2-7 TRBV29-1 . few TGCAGCGTTGAAGAACCGGGCCAGAAAAGCTCCTACGAGCAGTACTTC CSVEEPGQKSSYEQYF
TRBJ1-1 TRBV5-1 . . TGCGCCAGCAGCGAGGACAGACCGATGGTCACTGAAGCTTTCTTT CASSEDRPMVTEAFF
TRBJ1-5 TRBV25-1 . . TGTGCCAGCAGTAACTCAGGGGTGGGGCAGCCCCAGCATTTT CASSNSGVGQPQHF
TRBJ1-2 TRBV2 . . TGTGCCAGCAGTGAGGATGGGAATGGCTACACCTTC CASSEDGNGYTF
TRBJ1-1 TRBV27 TRBD1 . TGTGCCAGCAGTTCCGGGACAGTCGATGAAGCTTTCTTT CASSSGTVDEAFF
TRBJ2-7 TRBV2 . . TGTGCCAGCGTCCCCCGGGGGAATTACGAGCAGTACTTC CASVPRGNYEQYF
TRBJ2-1 TRBV4-3 TRBD2 . TGCGCCAGCAGCCACCGCGGGGGGTCGGGGGGCAATGAGCAGTTCTTC CASSHRGGSGGNEQFF
TRBJ2-5 TRBV3-1 . . TGTGCCATAGGGGTTCGAGAGACCCAGTACTTC CAIGVRETQYF
TRBJ2-7 TRBV15 . few TGTGCCACCAGCAGAGAGCAGGGAACCTACGAGCAGTACTTC CATSREQGTYEQYF
TRBJ2-7 TRBV4-3 . few TGCGCCAGCAGCCGGTCAGGAGGGGGCGCGTACGAGCAGTACTTC CASSRSGGGAYEQYF
TRBJ2-1 TRBV14 TRBD2 . TGTGCCAGCAGGGGGACTAGCGGTTCGGCGCAGTTCTTC CASRGTSGSAQFF
TRBJ1-2 TRBV20-1 . . TGCAGTGCTAGTCGGCATAAGGACTATGGCTACACCTTC CSASRHKDYGYTF
TRBJ2-3 TRBV6-4 TRBD2 few TGTGCCAGCAGTGACTCGGGACTAGCCACAGATACGCAGTATTTT CASSDSGLATDTQYF
TRBJ2-5 TRBV20-1 . . TGCAGTGCTCAATCCGGGGCCCAGTACTTC CSAQSGAQYF
TRBJ2-3 TRBV7-3 . . TGTGCCAGCAGCCCTTCCCTTAGGGGGGGATCGAAAGATACGCAGTATTTT CASSPSLRGGSKDTQYF
TRBJ2-6 TRBV5-1 . . TGCGCCTGCAGATCCTCTGGGGCCAACGTCCTGACTTTC CACRSSGANVLTF
TRBJ1-2 TRBV7-2 TRBD1 . TGTGCCAGCAGAGGATTTAGCACAGGGGCATATGGCTACACCTTC CASRGFSTGAYGYTF
TRBJ2-5 TRBV24-1 TRBD2 . TGTGCCACCAGTGATTCTAGCGGGGGGAACCAAGAGACCCAGTACTTC CATSDSSGGNQETQYF
TRBJ2-2 TRBV4-3 . . TGCGCCAGCAGCCAAGCAAGACAGGTTTCTGGGGAGCTGTTTTTT CASSQARQVSGELFF
TRBJ2-7 TRBV7-9 . few TGTGCCAGCAGCTACCGGACAGCCCACTCCTACGAGCAGTACTTC CASSYRTAHSYEQYF
TRBJ2-5 TRBV3-1 . . TGTGCCAGCAGATCCGGACGAAGGGAGCAGTACTTC CASRSGRREQYF